One and the same sample provided the 21 T cell receptor beta chains below, sequenced in a study of T-cell memory formation after mild COVID-19 (dated by TCRdb to 2020 to 2022). Library construction relied on 5' RACE. Data came from an Illumina NovaSeq 6000. TCRdb reprocessing: public reads trimmed at Q25 with fastp, clones called with MiXCR, in-frame beta chains kept. Here each entry gathers all rows of one CDR3 protein and keeps the most common genes and DNA. Within this sample are hundreds of thousands of distinct CDR3 sequences, with roughly 15% of them counted one time only. The top ten clonotypes cover approximately 20% of the sample. Specimen: PBMCs or a T cell subset sorted from them (not recorded which). The source is a young man who had mild COVID-19 (a few samples of this study predate the infection). The sample titles of this study are shuffled in the database, so cell type and time point are left out; the donor was told from shared clones.

In its sample, this clonotype was seen many times. The V and J genes are TRBV6-4 and TRBJ2-1; 9 bases are shared with TRBD2. This CDR3 comprises 15 residues. The germline gives CDR1 MRHNA, CDR2 SNTAGT. Losses at the gene ends were 0 bases for V and 10 bases for J; bases not matched to a gene: 7. This chain's CDR3 is CASSDSDSGGGEQFF. Written as DNA, the CDR3 is TGTGCCAGCAGTGACTCGGATAGCGGGGGTGGCGAGCAGTTCTTC.

This clonotype was seen many times. This rearrangement joins TRBV5-1 to TRBJ2-3; the match to TRBD2 covers 7 bases. In germline, CDR1 is SGHRS, CDR2 YFSETQ. Trimming took 0 bases from V and 7 from J; bases not matched to a gene: 2. The CDR3 has 13 amino acids. CDR3 amino acids: CASSLGAGNTQYF. Written as DNA, the CDR3 is TGCGCCAGCAGCTTGGGAGCGGGGAATACGCAGTATTTT.

The chain combines TRBV7-8 with TRBJ2-7, with D possibly being TRBD1 or TRBD2 (5 bases each). The CDR3 has 16 amino acids. Germline V gives CDR1 SGHVS, CDR2 FQNEAQ. The V end was cut by 5 bases, the J end by 1 base, with 18 bases between. CDR3 protein: CASSLLGGDGSYEQYF. For the CDR3, the DNA is TGTGCCAGCAGCCTACTTGGTGGGGACGGATCCTACGAGCAGTACTTC. The full variable domain, completed using reference TRBV7-8 and TRBJ2-7, is GAGVSQSPRYKVAKRGQDVALRCDPISGHVSLFWYQQALGQGPEFLTYFQNEAQLDKSGLPSDRFFAERPEGSVSTLKIQRTQQEDSAVYLCASSLLGGDGSYEQYFGPGTRLTVT.

V usage is TRBV4-3 and J usage is TRBJ2-5; 9 bases match TRBD2. The V gene end was trimmed by 0 bases and the J gene end by 4 bases; junction bases not matched to a gene: 9. The CDR3 loop spans 17 amino acids. Germline V gives CDR1 LGHNA, CDR2 YSLEER. In nucleotides, the CDR3 is TGCGCCAGCAGCCAAGATAGGCAGCGGGGGGTCCCAGAGACCCAGTACTTC. Amino acid sequence: CASSQDRQRGVPETQYF.

The chain recombines TRBV25-1 with TRBJ1-6; 7 nucleotides agree with TRBD1. This CDR3 has 13 residues. Germline loops: CDR1 MGHDK, CDR2 SYGVNS. The V segment lost 8 bases and the J segment 9 bases; nucleotides outside the gene matches: 7. The CDR3, as DNA: TGTGCCAGCCGACAAGGGGGCTCTTCACCCCTCCACTTT. As protein: CASRQGGSSPLHF.

V gene TRBV5-5 combines with J gene TRBJ1-2, with 7 bases aligning to TRBD1. The CDR3 contains 14 residues. J was trimmed by 5 bases and V by 4 bases; bases with no gene match: 8. CDR1 and CDR2 (germline): SGHKS, YYEKEE (reference sequence). CDR3 sequence reads: CASSSQGGIYGYTF. CDR3 bases: TGTGCCAGCAGCAGTCAGGGGGGGATATATGGCTACACCTTC.

This clonotype was seen ten or more times. The chain links TRBV5-4 to TRBJ1-5; D is unresolved. The CDR3 extends over 12 amino acids. Trimming took off 0 bases at V and 4 bases at J, with 2 bases between the two ends. Germline lookup yields CDR1 SGHNT and CDR2 YYREEE (reference sequence). The CDR3, as DNA: TGTGCCAGCAGCTTGGAAAATCAGCCCCAGCATTTT. Its translation is CASSLENQPQHF.

This clonotype was picked up a small number of times. The rearrangement uses TRBV15 and TRBJ1-5; D perhaps matches TRBD1 (5 bases). Deletions cut 1 base from V and 0 bases from J, with 7 bases between. The length of the CDR3 is 15 residues. The germline V gene has CDR1 LNHNV and CDR2 YYDKDF (reference sequence). The CDR3 DNA reads as TGTGCCACCAGCAGAGGCAGGGATAGCAATCAGCCCCAGCATTTT. Amino acid sequence: CATSRGRDSNQPQHF.

The chain carries TRBV5-1 and TRBJ2-5; the match to TRBD2 covers 8 bases. Germline CDR1 and CDR2: SGHRS and YFSETQ. V lost 0 bases, J lost 2 bases, and 3 bases stayed unmatched. CDR3 length: 15 residues. In nucleotides, the CDR3 is TGCGCCAGCAGCTTGGTTAGCGGGGAGCAAGAGACCCAGTACTTC. Protein product: CASSLVSGEQETQYF.

The V gene is TRBV3-1, the J gene TRBJ2-7; D not resolved. The CDR3 spans 13 residues. V was cut by 4 bases and J by 6 bases, with 13 bases left in between. The V gene's germline CDR1 is LGHDT and CDR2 YNNKEL (reference sequence). The CDR3 DNA sequence: TGTGCCAGCAGCCCCCTGCTGGGTGGCGAGCAGTACGTC. It translates to CASSPLLGGEQYV.

The chain is built from TRBV7-8 and TRBJ1-2, with 8 bases fitting TRBD1. The CDR3 consists of 18 residues. V dropped 5 bases and J dropped 4; count of bases not matched to a gene: 18. Germline values: CDR1 SGHVS, CDR2 FQNEAQ. The DNA for the CDR3 is TGTGCCAGCAGCCCAACCGGGAGGGGGGACAGGTCGGTCTATGGCTACACCTTC. It yields the protein CASSPTGRGDRSVYGYTF.

There are a few counts of this clonotype. The chain is built from TRBV5-8 and TRBJ2-4; 7 positions match TRBD1. CDR3 length: 17 residues. Germline-derived CDR1 and CDR2 are SGHTS and YDEGEE. Losses at the gene ends were 4 bases for V and 0 bases for J; bases not matched to a gene: 10. The CDR3 protein is CASSPRTGKLAKNIQYF. In nucleotides, the CDR3 is TGTGCCAGCAGCCCAAGGACAGGAAAACTAGCCAAAAACATTCAGTACTTC.

This chain links TRBV7-9 with TRBJ1-3, with 7 bases matching TRBD1. The CDR3 covers 14 residues. Germline CDR1 reads SEHNR; CDR2 reads FQNEAQ (reference sequence). The CDR3 loop is CAYRGKSSGNTIYF. CDR3 sequence (DNA): TGTGCGTACAGGGGAAAGTCCTCTGGAAACACCATATATTTT. The complete variable domain, with remaining parts taken from reference TRBV7-9 and TRBJ1-3, reads DTGVSQNPRHKITKRGQNVTFRCDPISEHNRLYWYRQTLGQGPEFLTYFQNEAQLEKSRLLSDRFSAERPKGSFSTLEIQRTEQGDSAMYLCAYRGKSSGNTIYFGEGSWLTVV.

This clonotype was counted many times. The chain joins TRBV7-9 to TRBJ1-1; 7 positions agree with TRBD1. The CDR3 totals 13 residues. J gave up 11 bases and V 1 base, and 7 bases lay outside the gene matches. CDR1 is SEHNR, CDR2 FQNEAQ, per germline (reference sequence). The CDR3: CASSLVEGARAFF. For the CDR3, the DNA is TGTGCCAGCAGCTTAGTGGAGGGGGCGCGGGCTTTCTTT.

The chain combines TRBV24-1 with TRBJ2-1; D call uncertain. V gave up 0 bases and J gave up 8 bases, with 7 bases separating them. Germline CDR1 reads KGHDR; CDR2 reads SFDVKD. The CDR3 has 13 residues. CDR3 nucleotides: TGTGCCACCAGTGATTTGGGCCCGGATGAGCAGTTCTTC. This encodes CATSDLGPDEQFF.

This clonotype was picked up a small number of times. This chain joins TRBV5-1 and TRBJ2-5, with D maybe TRBD2 (8 bases). Trimming pared 4 bases from V and 3 bases from J, leaving 16 bases between. CDR1 and CDR2 (germline): SGHRS, YFSETQ. This CDR3 comprises 15 residues. CDR3 region: CASSPGGGGEETQYF. The DNA of the CDR3 is TGCGCCAGCAGCCCGGGAGGGGGCGGAGAAGAGACCCAGTACTTC.

This clonotype came up a few times. The gene calls are TRBV30 and TRBJ1-2; D call uncertain. Trimming removed 8 bases at V and 8 bases at J, with 12 bases between. Germline V lookup: CDR1 GTSNPN, CDR2 SVGIG (reference sequence). The length of the CDR3 is 10 residues. The CDR3 DNA sequence: TGTGCCGGGCAGGAGCGGGGCTACACCTTC. Its protein product is CAGQERGYTF.

This clonotype has a handful of counts. This sequence joins TRBV5-1 and TRBJ2-2; D is possibly TRBD2 (5 bases). The CDR3 totals 15 residues. Deletions cut 3 bases from V and 4 bases from J, with 13 bases between. Germline CDR1 SGHRS, CDR2 YFSETQ. CDR3 sequence: CASSSDFAGTGELFF. The CDR3 DNA reads TGCGCCAGCAGCTCAGACTTCGCGGGCACCGGGGAGCTGTTTTTT.

This clonotype was counted at least ten times. This rearrangement joins TRBV5-1 to TRBJ2-3; TRBD2 might be the D (5 bases). This CDR3 is built from 15 residues. Trimming took 4 bases from V and 0 from J, leaving 12 bases between them. Germline CDR1 reads SGHRS; CDR2 reads YFSETQ. CDR3 in amino acids: CASSPRGASTDTQYF. The CDR3 DNA reads TGCGCCAGCAGCCCTCGGGGAGCTAGCACAGATACGCAGTATTTT. Looking up the rest from reference TRBV5-1 and TRBJ2-3 gives the full variable domain: KAGVTQTPRYLIKTRGQQVTLSCSPISGHRSVSWYQQTPGQGLQFLFEYFSETQRNKGNFPGRFSGRQFSNSRSEMNVSTLELGDSALYLCASSPRGASTDTQYFGPGTRLTVL.

This clonotype was seen a handful of times. The V call is TRBV20-1, the J call TRBJ2-5, with D possibly called TRBD1 or TRBD2 (5 bases each). The germline CDR1 and CDR2 sequences are DFQATT and SNEGSKA (reference sequence). Trimming pared 0 bases from V and 5 bases from J, leaving 13 bases between. This CDR3 region has 14 residues. The CDR3 reads CSARDRVGRETQYF. Here the CDR3 DNA reads TGCAGTGCTAGAGATCGGGTGGGACGGGAGACCCAGTACTTC.

V is TRBV6-5 and J is TRBJ2-1; D possibly corresponds to TRBD2 (7 bases). The germline V gene encodes CDR1 MNHEY and CDR2 SVGAGI. V was shortened by 6 bases and J by 7 bases, with 25 bases between the two germline ends. This CDR3 contains 17 residues. CDR3 coding DNA: TGTGCCAGCAGACGAGTCTGGGGGGGGGCCGGCGAGAATGAGCAGTTCTTC. Its translation is CASRRVWGGAGENEQFF.